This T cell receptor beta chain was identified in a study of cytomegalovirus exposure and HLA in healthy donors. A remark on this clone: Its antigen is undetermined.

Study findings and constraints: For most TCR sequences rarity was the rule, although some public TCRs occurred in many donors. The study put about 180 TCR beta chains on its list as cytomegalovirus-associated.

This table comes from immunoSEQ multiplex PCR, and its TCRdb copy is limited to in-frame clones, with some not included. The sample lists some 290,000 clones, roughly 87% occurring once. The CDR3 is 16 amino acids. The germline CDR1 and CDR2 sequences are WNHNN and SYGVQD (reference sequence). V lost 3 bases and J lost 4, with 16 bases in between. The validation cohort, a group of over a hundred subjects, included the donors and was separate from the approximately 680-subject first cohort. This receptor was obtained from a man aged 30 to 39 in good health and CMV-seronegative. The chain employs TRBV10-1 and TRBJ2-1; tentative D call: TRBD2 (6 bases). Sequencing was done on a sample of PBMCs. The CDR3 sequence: CASSDPGIAGYNEQFF. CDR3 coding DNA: TGCGCCAGCAGTGACCCAGGGATCGCGGGATACAATGAGCAGTTCTTC.